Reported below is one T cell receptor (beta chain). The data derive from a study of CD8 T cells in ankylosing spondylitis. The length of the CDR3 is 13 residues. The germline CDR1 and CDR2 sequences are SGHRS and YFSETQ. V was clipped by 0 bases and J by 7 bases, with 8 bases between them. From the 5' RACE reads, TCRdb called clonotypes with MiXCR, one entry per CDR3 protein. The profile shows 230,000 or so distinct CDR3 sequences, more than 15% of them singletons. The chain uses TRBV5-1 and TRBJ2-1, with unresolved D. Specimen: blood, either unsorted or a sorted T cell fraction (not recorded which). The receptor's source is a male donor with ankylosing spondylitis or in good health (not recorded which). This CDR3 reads CASSLDSSNEQFF. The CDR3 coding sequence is TGCGCCAGCAGCTTGGACAGTTCTAATGAGCAGTTCTTC.